The rows below give T cell receptor beta chains drawn from one sample of a study of shared clonotypes between healthy human individuals. Sequenced by immunoSEQ multiplex PCR; TCRdb stores in-frame clones only, minus some. The sample contains over a million clones, about 76% of which appear only once. Sequenced material: memory CD4+ T cells sorted from blood. The receptor source for this set is a young man in good health. CDR3s include the opening cysteine and the closing phenylalanine or tryptophan.

TRBJ2-2,14,TRBV5-1,CASSLERTTGELFF
TRBJ2-7,14,TRBV19,CASSASGLAYEQYF
TRBJ1-4,14,TRBV28,CASSLGQGGEKLFF
TRBJ2-3,15,TRBV5-5,CASSLVAGDADTQYF
TRBJ2-3,15,TRBV9,CASSATSGYTDTQYF
TRBJ1-6,15,TRBV19,CASSVTGTKNSPLHF
TRBJ1-2,15,TRBV18,CASSLNLGQGFGYTF
TRBJ1-3,13,TRBV30,CAWERGAGNTIYF
TRBJ2-1,11,TRBV20-1,CSASSSNEQFF
TRBJ2-7,12,TRBV6-5,CASTESGGRQYF
TRBJ1-1,14,TRBV5-1,CASTWGFMNTEAFF
TRBJ2-5,14,TRBV5-1,CASRLPGNQETQYF
TRBJ2-7,13,TRBV30,CAWSPGTGGEQYF
TRBJ2-3,11,TRBV13,CASSTKDTQYF
TRBJ2-5,13,TRBV7-9,CASSFRGGETQYF
TRBJ2-7,16,TRBV13,CASSDTPGQAVYEQYF
TRBJ1-5,14,TRBV5-5,CASSMTGGNQPQHF
TRBJ1-6,13,TRBV5-6,CASSLIGDSSLHF
TRBJ2-3,13,TRBV5-1,CASSTGSEDTQYF
TRBJ2-7,15,TRBV28,CASSSGADTLYEQYF
TRBJ1-1,15,TRBV18,CASSPRISTETEAFF
TRBJ2-6,12,TRBV2,CASSLGANVLTF
TRBJ1-3,14,TRBV9,CASSLRDSGNTIYF